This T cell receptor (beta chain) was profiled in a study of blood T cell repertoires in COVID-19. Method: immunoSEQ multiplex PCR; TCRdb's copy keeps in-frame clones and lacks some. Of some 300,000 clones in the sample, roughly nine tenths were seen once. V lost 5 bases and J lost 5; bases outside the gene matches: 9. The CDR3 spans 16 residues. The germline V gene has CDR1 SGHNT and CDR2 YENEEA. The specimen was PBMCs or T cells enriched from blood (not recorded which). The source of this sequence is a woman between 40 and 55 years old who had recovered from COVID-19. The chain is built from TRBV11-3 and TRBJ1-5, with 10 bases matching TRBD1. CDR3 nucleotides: TGTGCCAGCAGCCCTCACCCGGGGACAGGGGATCAGCCCCAGCATTTT. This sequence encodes CASSPHPGTGDQPQHF. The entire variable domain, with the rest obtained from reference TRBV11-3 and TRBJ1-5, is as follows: EAGVVQSPRYKIIEKKQPVAFWCNPISGHNTLYWYLQNLGQGPELLIRYENEEAVDDSQLPKDRFSAERLKGVDSTLKIQPAELGDSAVYLCASSPHPGTGDQPQHFGDGTRLSIL.